Shown below are 7 T cell receptor beta chains from a single sample sequenced in a study of T cell responses to AZD1222 COVID-19 vaccine listed by TCRdb under 2021. Libraries were made using the immunoSEQ multiplex PCR assay. Sourced from immuneACCESS, this table was stored by TCRdb with only in-frame sequences that have V and J called. A share of the clones is absent; for the studies checked, an unresolved V gene accounts for under half, and the remainder has no known explanation. For this sample the table gives fewer than 120,000 clones, of which roughly 90% were detected only once. About 7.8% of the sample is taken by the ten largest. What this sample's time point label stands for: baseline before first vaccination. The sequences come from peripheral blood, collected on day 0 of AZD1222 vaccination. The receptors shown here come from an adult in good health.

The chain couples TRBV19 to TRBJ2-2; D is undetermined. Germline V gene sequence: CDR1 LNHDA, CDR2 SQIVND (reference sequence). The CDR3 is 13 residues long. Trimming left V 7 bases short and J 5 bases short, with 11 bases between. The DNA for the CDR3 is TGTGCCAGTAAAGGGCTAGGAACCGGGGAGCTGTTTTTT. This codes for CASKGLGTGELFF.

The chain links TRBV11-2 to TRBJ2-7; D is unresolved. Looked up from germline, CDR1 is SGHAT and CDR2 is FQNNGV. The CDR3 loop spans 13 amino acids. The V end lost 0 bases, the J end lost 2 bases, and 5 bases lay between the germline ends. The DNA of the CDR3 is TGTGCCAGCAGCTTAGATGTCCCCTACGAGCAGTACTTC. Encoded protein: CASSLDVPYEQYF.

This clone showed up just a few times. The J gene is TRBJ2-2, the V gene TRBV11-2; 7 bases match TRBD2. The length of the CDR3 is 16 residues. CDR1 and CDR2 (germline): SGHAT, FQNNGV. The V gene end was trimmed by 5 bases and the J gene end by 1 base; junction bases not matched to a gene: 7. CDR3 in amino acids: CASSLRGLQNTGELFF. As DNA, the CDR3 is TGTGCCAGCAGCCTACGGGGACTACAGAACACCGGGGAGCTGTTTTTT.

The rearrangement links TRBV30 to TRBJ1-2, with D perhaps matching TRBD1 (6 bases). The CDR3 totals 11 residues. V was clipped by 6 bases and J by 7 bases, with 12 bases between them. Per the germline V gene, CDR1 is GTSNPN and CDR2 is SVGIG (reference sequence). This CDR3 is CACPVRGGYTF. The CDR3 DNA is TGTGCCTGTCCCGTCAGGGGTGGCTACACCTTC.

This clone was observed a single time. The chain recombines TRBV6-1 with TRBJ1-1; TRBD1 might be the D (5 bases). The CDR3 spans 12 residues. Trimming stripped 2 bases from V and 13 bases from J, with 14 bases between. Looked up from germline, CDR1 is MNHNS and CDR2 is SASEGT. As DNA, the CDR3 is TGTGCCAGCAGTGAACCAGGGACCAGAGGTTTCTTT. It is translated as CASSEPGTRGFF.

The CDR3 bases are TGCGCCAGCAGCTTCCGGGACGGCTACGAGCAGTACTTC. This encodes CASSFRDGYEQYF. The chain couples TRBV5-1 to TRBJ2-7; the D call may be TRBD1 or TRBD2 (5 bases each). V lost 2 bases, J lost 3 bases, and 9 bases lay in between. The germline CDR1 and CDR2 sequences are SGHRS and YFSETQ. The CDR3 covers 13 residues.

The chain uses TRBV7-8 and TRBJ1-2; TRBD1 matches at 9 bases. This CDR3 comprises 15 residues. J gave up 6 bases and V 1 base, and 6 bases lay outside the gene matches. Looked up from germline, CDR1 is SGHVS and CDR2 is FQNEAQ. The CDR3: CASSLVGTGQNGYTF. The CDR3 DNA reads TGTGCCAGCAGCTTAGTAGGGACAGGGCAGAATGGCTACACCTTC. Complete variable domain (other parts from reference TRBV7-8 and TRBJ1-2): GAGVSQSPRYKVAKRGQDVALRCDPISGHVSLFWYQQALGQGPEFLTYFQNEAQLDKSGLPSDRFFAERPEGSVSTLKIQRTQQEDSAVYLCASSLVGTGQNGYTFGSGTRLTVV.